The 6 T cell receptor beta chains reported below all come from one sample, sequenced in a study of T cells after yellow fever vaccination. TCRdb called the 5' RACE reads again in MiXCR, with one record for every CDR3 protein. The sample consists of 110,000 or so distinct CDR3 sequences, about 7.2% of them appearing once. The sequencing used CD4+ T cells sorted from PBMCs, collected more than 40 days after the first yellow fever vaccination. Receptors originate from a man aged 18-30 years who received the YFV17D yellow fever vaccine.

This clonotype has just a few counts. The rearrangement links TRBV7-8 to TRBJ1-6; TRBD1 might be the D (5 bases). The germline V gene has CDR1 SGHVS and CDR2 FQNEAQ. The V end was cut by 3 bases, the J end by 6 bases, with 12 bases between. The CDR3 sequence is 15 residues long. CDR3 in DNA: TGTGCCAGCAGCTTCGAGGCAGGGATTAATTCACCCCTCCACTTT. It codes for CASSFEAGINSPLHF. The full variable domain, completed using reference TRBV7-8 and TRBJ1-6, is GAGVSQSPRYKVAKRGQDVALRCDPISGHVSLFWYQQALGQGPEFLTYFQNEAQLDKSGLPSDRFFAERPEGSVSTLKIQRTQQEDSAVYLCASSFEAGINSPLHFGNGTRLTVT.

As regards this clonotype: With a much larger clone just one base away, this may be a read error. The V and J genes are TRBV11-2 and TRBJ2-5; D could derive from TRBD1 or TRBD2 (5 bases each). Germline V gene sequence: CDR1 SGHAT, CDR2 FQNNGV. Trimming pared 11 bases from V and 6 bases from J, leaving 25 bases between. The CDR3 is made up of 15 amino acids. The CDR3 region is CAGGKGTGPMQTQYF. CDR3 sequence (DNA): TGTGCCGGGGGAAAGGGAACTGGACCTATGCAGACCCAGTACTTC.

This clonotype was seen repeatedly, ten times or more. This chain uses TRBV5-1 with TRBJ2-1, with D tentatively TRBD2 (6 bases). CDR1 is SGHRS and CDR2 is YFSETQ in the germline V gene. The CDR3 length is 17 residues. Trimming cost V 5 bases and J 2 bases, with 20 bases left between them. In DNA, the CDR3 is TGCGCCAGCAGGGACCTGACCGGGACTCATACCTACAATGAGCAGTTCTTC. This sequence encodes CASRDLTGTHTYNEQFF.

The table lists this clonotype with many counts. The V gene is TRBV6-5, the J gene TRBJ2-5; D perhaps matches TRBD2 (6 bases). The CDR3 has 14 amino acids. In germline, CDR1 is MNHEY, CDR2 SVGAGI. V was cut by 0 bases and J by 3 bases, with 8 bases left in between. The CDR3 loop reads CASSYSGGEETQYF. DNA for the CDR3: TGTGCCAGCAGTTACTCAGGAGGGGAAGAGACCCAGTACTTC.

This clonotype was recorded many times. CDR3 nucleotides: TGTGCCAGCAGCCAAAGGCGTCGGGATGAGCAGTTCTTC. Protein: CASSQRRRDEQFF. V usage is TRBV3-1 and J usage is TRBJ2-1; D unclear. This CDR3 comprises 13 residues. Trimming took off 2 bases at V and 8 bases at J, with 10 bases between the two ends. Germline V gene data show CDR1 as LGHDT and CDR2 as YNNKEL (reference sequence).

This clonotype was detected ten times or more. The chain recombines TRBV18 with TRBJ2-1; 12 bases agree with TRBD2. Germline CDR1 is KGHSH and CDR2 is LQKENI. After removal of 3 bases from V and 7 bases from J, the junction contained 4 bases not matched to a gene. This CDR3 has 15 residues. CDR3 region: CASSPLTSGGNEQFF. The CDR3 DNA follows: TGTGCCAGCTCACCTCTGACTAGCGGGGGTAATGAGCAGTTCTTC.